The following is a T cell receptor (beta chain) sequence with its context. Its antigen is not yet known. Per-base quality was not reported, and no clone a single base away is much larger than it. This sample's time point label indicates: baseline before first vaccination. Vaccinee samples came from UK trials COV001 and COV002, including a single-blind randomized controlled phase 2/3 trial of AZD1222 (ChAdOx1 nCoV-19) in healthy adults. For TCRbeta chain sequencing, PBMC samples were collected from trial participants at day 0 and at day 28 after the second dose. The CDR3 regions of human TCRbeta chains were analyzed by immunosequencing. Processing in the source paper ran as follows. TCRs in the repertoires were matched against a reference library of SARS-CoV-2-specific TCRs that had been generated with the MIRA antigen-specificity platform. Breadth was defined as the fraction of unique TCRs that were SARS-CoV-2-associated, and depth was defined as the fraction of total T cells that were SARS-CoV-2-associated. Using the MIRA data, each spike-specific TCR was mapped to the spike region that the TCR reacts to and placed in a CD4 or CD8 class. Log10-transformed breadth and depth values were compared by one-way ANOVA with Sidak's multiple comparisons tests. TCRdb limited this immuneACCESS table to in-frame rearrangements with V and J called. A share of clones is missing; checked studies link under half to unresolved V genes, and the rest is unexplained. V and J calls plus clone size are reproduced from that table; the DNA served to infer D and trimming. The sample has around 170,000 clones on record, around 90% of them singletons. The leading ten clones occupy under 5% of the sample.

This entry is derived from a study of T cell responses to AZD1222 COVID-19 vaccine (dated by TCRdb to the early 2020s). Regarding the study in general: Because spike-specific TCR depth and breadth did not differ between the two schedules, AZD1222 recipients who got a second dose at roughly 4 weeks were pooled with those who got a second dose at roughly 12 weeks. A total of 230 to 250 trial participants underwent TCR sequencing, of whom about 200 had received two doses of AZD1222 and 26 had received two doses of the MenACWY control vaccine. Trial participants were enrolled by age into 18-55, 56-69 and 70-plus year subgroups, with about 150, 28 and 57 TCR-sequenced participants respectively. What the work shows at the level of the full study, not this receptor alone: Nearly half of unique spike-specific TCRs reportedly recognized epitopes outside regions mutated in the B.1.351 and B.1.1.7 variants. Because no day 14 peak-response samples were available, the repertoires could be characterized only after the peak T cell response. After two AZD1222 doses, spike-specific TCR breadth and depth were significantly higher than at day 0 and than in MenACWY recipients. Conclusions about previously exposed vaccinees were limited because only six AZD1222 recipients were SARS-CoV-2 seropositive at baseline. Participants were mostly white British and included more females than males, and it was suggested by the authors that clonal diversity may have been underestimated. Vaccine-associated CD4 TCRs spanned the whole spike protein, with dominant responses in regions 160-218 and 743-854. In the small 56-69-year group, the increase in depth fell short of significance, most likely because of low power.

The CDR3 has 14 amino acids, counting the end cysteine and phenylalanine. CDR3 DNA only is kept here, 42 bases in frame from base 1. The trim is 2 bases for V and 8 bases for J, with a gap of 16 bases between the germline ends. CDR1 and CDR2, per the germline V gene, are SGHRS and YFSETQ. The source is an adult in good health. Sample: peripheral blood, taken on day 0 of AZD1222 vaccination. The V and J genes are TRBV5-1 and TRBJ1-2, with no confident D gene call. Read as DNA, the sequence is TGCGCCAGCAGCTTCTGGACGGCAGCGGGGGGCTACACCTTC. Its protein is CASSFWTAAGGYTF.